The 15 T cell receptor beta chains listed next were all sequenced from one sample in a study of cytomegalovirus exposure and HLA in healthy donors. The PCR made use of 60 Vbeta and 13 Jbeta primers. The data were produced by immunoSEQ multiplex PCR, yet TCRdb's version contains in-frame clones alone and is incomplete. The sample holds about 150,000 clones; over 50% are singletons and the top ten take 1.5% to 2%. Sequences were obtained from PBMCs. All receptors come from a human donor in good health.

The chain employs TRBV7-9 and TRBJ2-7, with TRBD2 matching 7 bases. V lost 0 bases, J lost 4 bases, and 3 bases stayed unmatched. Germline assignment: CDR1 SEHNR and CDR2 FQNEAQ (reference sequence). There are 14 residues in the CDR3. CDR3 sequence: CASSLAGGSYEQYF. DNA for the CDR3: TGTGCCAGCAGCTTAGCTGGCGGGAGTTACGAGCAGTACTTC.

The chain combines TRBV6-4 with TRBJ1-1, with D perhaps TRBD1 (5 bases). The CDR3 extends over 13 amino acids. The V end lost 3 bases, the J end lost 2 bases, and 7 bases lay between the germline ends. CDR1 and CDR2 from the germline V gene are MRHNA and SNTAGT. CDR3 amino acids: CASSEGVNTEAFF. The DNA for the CDR3 is TGTGCCAGCAGTGAAGGGGTAAACACTGAAGCTTTCTTT.

The chain employs TRBV7-2 and TRBJ2-3, with D possibly matching TRBD2 (5 bases). Germline V gene sequence: CDR1 SGHTA, CDR2 FQGNSA. Trimming removed 5 bases from V and 2 bases from J, with 8 bases in between. The CDR3 spans 13 residues. The CDR3 reads CASSSGPTDTQYF. The CDR3 DNA is TGTGCCAGCAGCAGCGGACCCACAGATACGCAGTATTTT.

The CDR3 here is CASSPQLDTQYF. DNA for the CDR3: TGTGCCAGCAGCCCCCAGTTAGATACGCAGTATTTT. J is TRBJ2-3 and V is TRBV6-6; D call uncertain. The CDR3 totals 12 residues. Looked up from germline, CDR1 is MNHNY and CDR2 is SVGAGI (reference sequence). Trimming shortened V by 6 bases and J by 5 bases, and 9 bases separated the two germline ends.

The gene calls are TRBV11-2 and TRBJ2-2, with D unclear. Germline V lookup: CDR1 SGHAT, CDR2 FQNNGV. The germline V and J ends were trimmed by 5 bases and 0 bases, with 7 bases remaining between them. CDR3 size: 14 residues. CDR3 sequence reads: CASSPGPNTGELFF. CDR3 nucleotide sequence: TGTGCCAGCAGCCCCGGTCCGAACACCGGGGAGCTGTTTTTT.

J is TRBJ2-5 and V is TRBV7-9, with D tentatively TRBD1 (5 bases). This CDR3 region has 14 residues. V was trimmed by 5 bases and J by 1 base, leaving 11 bases between them. Germline loops: CDR1 SEHNR, CDR2 FQNEAQ (reference sequence). As DNA, the CDR3 is TGTGCCAGCAGCACGGACACCTTCCAAGAGACCCAGTACTTC. This sequence encodes CASSTDTFQETQYF.

This clone was picked up a small number of times. V usage is TRBV18 and J usage is TRBJ2-1; D gene unclear. This CDR3 contains 12 residues. Trimming stripped 6 bases from V and 6 bases from J, with 9 bases between. Germline V lookup: CDR1 KGHSH, CDR2 LQKENI. The CDR3 DNA follows: TGTGCCAGCTCCACTACACGCAATGAGCAGTTCTTC. Residues: CASSTTRNEQFF.

The chain has TRBV5-1 and TRBJ2-4; perhaps TRBD1 as D (6 bases). The CDR3 sequence is 16 residues long. Trimming shortened V by 4 bases and J by 0 bases, and 14 bases separated the two germline ends. The germline V gene has CDR1 SGHRS and CDR2 YFSETQ. CDR3 DNA: TGCGCCAGCAGCAATCAGGGGCTTGTAGCCAAAAACATTCAGTACTTC. It translates to CASSNQGLVAKNIQYF. Looking up the rest from reference TRBV5-1 and TRBJ2-4 gives the full variable domain: KAGVTQTPRYLIKTRGQQVTLSCSPISGHRSVSWYQQTPGQGLQFLFEYFSETQRNKGNFPGRFSGRQFSNSRSEMNVSTLELGDSALYLCASSNQGLVAKNIQYFGAGTRLSVL.

J is TRBJ2-7 and V is TRBV7-8; 9 positions match TRBD1. Germline CDR1 SGHVS, CDR2 FQNEAQ. Trimming cost V 5 bases and J 3 bases; bases outside gene matches: 11. CDR3 length equals 16 residues. The CDR3 here is CASSVPTGTGHYEQYF. CDR3 DNA: TGTGCCAGCAGCGTACCAACGGGGACAGGGCACTACGAGCAGTACTTC.

The chain employs TRBV4-3 and TRBJ2-2; TRBD2 is a possible D gene (6 bases). V lost 5 bases and J 5 bases, leaving 18 bases between the germline ends. Germline CDR1 and CDR2: LGHNA and YSLEER. The CDR3 sequence is 16 residues long. CDR3 sequence reads: CASSKLGTDNTGELFF. In DNA, the CDR3 is TGCGCCAGCAGCAAGCTGGGGACTGACAATACCGGGGAGCTGTTTTTT.

The J gene is TRBJ2-7, the V gene TRBV5-1; D perhaps matches TRBD2 (5 bases). This CDR3 has 14 amino acids. CDR1 is SGHRS and CDR2 is YFSETQ in the germline V gene. V lost 0 bases to trimming and J lost 0 bases, with 7 bases between them. The CDR3 nucleotides are TGCGCCAGCAGCTTGGAGCGGAGCTCCTACGAGCAGTACTTC. Translating it yields CASSLERSSYEQYF.

The chain couples TRBV14 to TRBJ2-1, with 10 bases fitting TRBD2. CDR1 and CDR2 from the germline V gene are SGHDN and FVKESK. The CDR3 length is 16 residues. J was trimmed by 7 bases and V by 0 bases; bases with no gene match: 6. The CDR3 is CASSQDPSGRWNEQFF. The DNA for the CDR3 is TGTGCCAGCAGCCAAGACCCTAGCGGGAGATGGAATGAGCAGTTCTTC. The full variable domain, its missing parts supplied by reference TRBV14 and TRBJ2-1, is EAGVTQFPSHSVIEKGQTVTLRCDPISGHDNLYWYRRVMGKEIKFLLHFVKESKQDESGMPNNRFLAERTGGTYSTLKVQPAELEDSGVYFCASSQDPSGRWNEQFFGPGTRLTVL.

The chain is built from TRBV5-1 and TRBJ1-2; maybe TRBD1 (5 bases). Germline V gives CDR1 SGHRS, CDR2 YFSETQ. The CDR3 contains 16 residues. Trimming left V 4 bases short and J 8 bases short, with 24 bases between. The CDR3 bases are TGCGCCAGCAGCCGTAGCCGGGGAGGGGTAACCCTAGGCTACACCTTC. Translating gives CASSRSRGGVTLGYTF.

This clone showed up just once. This rearrangement joins TRBV9 to TRBJ2-7; the match to TRBD2 covers 9 bases. V lost 0 bases and J lost 5; bases outside the gene matches: 6. Germline loops: CDR1 SGDLS, CDR2 YYNGEE. This CDR3 comprises 15 residues. The chain's CDR3 is CASSVVGGRGDEQYF. Written as DNA, the CDR3 is TGTGCCAGCAGCGTAGTGGGCGGGAGGGGGGACGAGCAGTACTTC. Complete variable domain (other parts from reference TRBV9 and TRBJ2-7): DSGVTQTPKHLITATGQRVTLRCSPRSGDLSVYWYQQSLDQGLQFLIQYYNGEERAKGNILERFSAQQFPDLHSELNLSSLELGDSALYFCASSVVGGRGDEQYFGPGTRLTVT.

The chain employs TRBV28 and TRBJ2-3, with a possible D match to TRBD2 (5 bases). With 3 bases removed from V and 3 bases from J, the gap between germline ends came to 10 bases. The CDR3 length is 14 residues. Germline values: CDR1 MDHEN, CDR2 SYDVKM. In DNA, the CDR3 is TGTGCCAGCAGTTTCGTGGGAGAGACAGATACGCAGTATTTT. This encodes CASSFVGETDTQYF.